This TCR beta chain was captured in a study of cytomegalovirus exposure and HLA in healthy donors. This clone was recorded a few times. Its antigen is unknown. Findings and limits, study-wide: Analyzed later, most CMV-associated TCR beta chains appeared HLA-restricted. A later analysis linked more than 15,000 TCR beta sequences to HLA alleles at 0.05 false discovery rate.

The PCR ran on 60 Vbeta and 13 Jbeta primers. Clones were read by immunoSEQ multiplex PCR, and TCRdb kept only the in-frame ones, dropping some. The sample consists of approximately 110,000 clones, approximately 16% of them appearing once. Germline-derived CDR1 and CDR2 are MDHEN and SYDVKM. The CDR3 loop spans 15 amino acids. V lost 8 bases and J 0 bases, leaving 13 bases between the germline ends. The sequencing sample was made of PBMCs. The TCR comes from a female donor in good health and CMV-seronegative. This sequence joins TRBV28 and TRBJ2-2, with a possible D match to TRBD2 (5 bases). The chain's CDR3 is CASLLGPANTGELFF. CDR3 in DNA: TGTGCCAGCTTACTAGGACCCGCGAACACCGGGGAGCTGTTTTTT.